The rows below give T cell receptor beta chains drawn from one sample of a study of T cell repertoires in cytomegalovirus infection. What these receptors recognize is not known. TCRdb reanalysed the reads using MiXCR and keeps one entry per CDR3 protein. The repertoire holds approximately 340,000 distinct CDR3 sequences, with almost 30% as singletons. This material consisted of cultured PBMCs, taken from culture after CMV antigen stimulation. These TCRs come from a human donor in good health (CMV status not recorded). Some clones in this sample may be carry-over from other donors' samples. Both conserved end residues are trimmed from each CDR3. Some rows mark clone size as missing; the rest say once, few, many or name a class of expanded clone.

v_gene | abundance | CDR3aa
TRBV12-3/TRBV12-4 | NA | ASTKLGPQETQY
TRBV7-6 | NA | ASSLGGWDSHPYSNQPQH
TRBV29-1 | few | SVSGSGNTIY
TRBV6-1 | NA | ASSSGSLYNSPLH
TRBV6-4 | few | ASSVSGRAFYNEQF
TRBV5-1 | NA | ASSLDGLNTGELF
TRBV11-3 | NA | ASSSDWGEQF
TRBV27 | NA | ASSSPIRGQPQH
TRBV19 | few | ASKRHSGTYEQY
TRBV7-2 | few | ASSPRVPGDTDTQY
TRBV6-6 | once | ASPEGQGYEQY
TRBV7-2 | NA | ASSFKTGEYTEAF
TRBV10-3 | NA | AISEGIQPQH
TRBV7-8 | few | ASWNGAGLNTDTQY
TRBV20-1 | few | SAREASGRAPDEQY
TRBV27 | NA | ASSFDRAGTGELF
TRBV10-2 | NA | ASSVQGSDTEAF
TRBV10-3 | few | AISGGITGGNNQPQH
TRBV15 | few | ATSERNTGELF
TRBV20-1 | NA | SAGLAVTDTQY
TRBV7-2 | many | ASSSRTGMGTEAF
TRBV12-5 | NA | ASGYAEETQY
TRBV20-1 | few | SAPGDRVTKTQY
TRBV4-2 | NA | ASSQSSRDPAYEQY